The 26 T cell receptor beta chains below come from one sample, sequenced in a study of T-cell reconstitution after alpha-beta-depleted transplantation in children. Construction of the TCRbeta library involved unique molecular identifiers. TCRdb reprocessed the PCR reads via MiXCR and lists one record per CDR3 protein. The repertoire holds hundreds of thousands of distinct CDR3 sequences, with 15% to 20% as singletons. The material sequenced was PBMCs from the stem cell graft donor, taken from the stem cell graft. All receptors come from a human donor who donated a stem cell graft to a child with acute lymphoblastic leukemia.

The gene calls are TRBV20-1 and TRBJ2-3; TRBD1 agrees at 8 bases. Germline CDR1 DFQATT, CDR2 SNEGSKA (reference sequence). The CDR3 is 14 residues long. With V trimmed by 4 bases and J by 7 bases, 10 bases remained unmatched. The chain's CDR3 is CSANGQGRPHTQYF. The CDR3 DNA reads TGCAGTGCTAACGGACAGGGTCGGCCGCATACGCAGTATTTT.

The sample holds many counts of this clonotype. The genes are TRBV6-4 and TRBJ2-1; D remains unclear. The CDR3 is 15 amino acids. Trimming cost V 0 bases and J 0 bases, with 6 bases left between them. Germline V gene lookup returns CDR1 MRHNA and CDR2 SNTAGT. The CDR3, as DNA: TGTGCCAGCAGTGACTCAGGTAGCTCCTACAATGAGCAGTTCTTC. This gives the protein CASSDSGSSYNEQFF.

The CDR3 loop reads CASSPLAGREQFF. In DNA, the CDR3 is TGTGCCAGCAGCCCTCTCGCCGGGCGCGAGCAGTTCTTC. The rearrangement links TRBV5-5 to TRBJ2-1; the D is unclear. Germline CDR1 reads SGHKS; CDR2 reads YYEKEE (reference sequence). The V end was cut by 4 bases, the J end by 10 bases, with 15 bases between. The CDR3 consists of 13 residues.

This rearrangement joins TRBV7-9 to TRBJ1-1; D gene ambiguous. The CDR3 is 12 residues long. Germline CDR1 SEHNR, CDR2 FQNEAQ (reference sequence). V was trimmed by 11 bases and J by 1 base, leaving 11 bases between them. CDR3 residues: CAAARENTEAFF. CDR3 nucleotide sequence: TGTGCCGCCGCCCGTGAGAACACTGAAGCTTTCTTT.

This chain links TRBV7-9 with TRBJ1-2; 7 bases line up with TRBD1. Germline V gene lookup returns CDR1 SEHNR and CDR2 FQNEAQ (reference sequence). The CDR3 is 12 residues long. V was pared by 5 bases and J by 8 bases, with 5 bases of the junction left unmatched. The CDR3 DNA reads TGTGCCAGCAGCCGGGACAGCTCGGGCTACACCTTC. Its protein is CASSRDSSGYTF.

The chain is built from TRBV4-1 and TRBJ1-5; D remains unclear. The CDR3 spans 14 residues. Trimming left V 2 bases short and J 9 bases short, with 14 bases between. Germline V gene lookup returns CDR1 MGHRA and CDR2 YSYEKL. CDR3 sequence: CASSQPLDQRPQHF. DNA for the CDR3: TGCGCCAGCAGCCAACCGCTGGACCAAAGGCCCCAGCATTTT.

The genes are TRBV5-4 and TRBJ2-3, with TRBD2 identical over 12 bases. Per the germline V gene, CDR1 is SGHNT and CDR2 is YYREEE (reference sequence). CDR3 length equals 18 residues. Losses at the gene ends were 4 bases for V and 0 bases for J; bases not matched to a gene: 9. CDR3 amino acids: CASSQDASGRGSTDTQYF. DNA of the CDR3: TGTGCCAGCAGCCAAGACGCTAGCGGGAGGGGGAGCACAGATACGCAGTATTTT.

The chain joins TRBV6-1 to TRBJ2-2; tentatively, D is TRBD2 (6 bases). Germline CDR1 is MNHNS and CDR2 is SASEGT. The CDR3 is made up of 15 amino acids. Trimming cost V 7 bases and J 10 bases, with 22 bases left between them. The CDR3 protein is CASNPDAPGEKELFF. The DNA for the CDR3 is TGTGCCAGCAATCCGGACGCGCCGGGGGAGAAGGAGCTGTTTTTT.

The chain combines TRBV12-3 or TRBV12-4 with TRBJ1-5; 9 bases agree with TRBD1. Trimming removed 4 bases from V and 7 bases from J; junction bases left unmatched: 5. The length of the CDR3 is 14 residues. The CDR3 nucleotides are TGTGCCAGCAGTTCCTCAGGACAGGGGCAGCCCCAGCATTTT. Residues: CASSSSGQGQPQHF.

V and J are TRBV20-1 and TRBJ1-6, with D tentatively TRBD1 (5 bases). Germline CDR1 DFQATT, CDR2 SNEGSKA (reference sequence). There are 13 residues in the CDR3. Deletions cut 6 bases from V and 6 bases from J, with 12 bases between. This CDR3 is CSARDGINSPLHF. CDR3 DNA: TGCAGTGCGCGGGACGGGATTAATTCACCCCTCCACTTT.

This chain uses TRBV7-6 with TRBJ2-1, with 8 nucleotides matching TRBD2. This CDR3 comprises 14 residues. V lost 0 bases and J lost 10; bases outside the gene matches: 5. Germline V lookup: CDR1 SGHVS, CDR2 FNYEAQ. This CDR3 is CASSLATSGPEQFF. CDR3 nucleotide sequence: TGTGCCAGCAGCTTAGCTACTAGCGGTCCGGAGCAGTTCTTC.

This clonotype showed up just a few times. The CDR3 protein is CSGIRDRSYEQYF. CDR3 coding DNA: TGCAGTGGCATCCGGGACAGGAGCTACGAGCAGTACTTC. The V and J genes are TRBV20-1 and TRBJ2-7; TRBD1 aligns across 8 bases. Unmatched junction bases numbered 8, after V lost 7 bases and J lost 3 bases. This CDR3 spans 13 amino acids. CDR1 is DFQATT, CDR2 SNEGSKA, per germline (reference sequence).

The chain couples TRBV9 to TRBJ2-7; tentatively, D is TRBD1 or TRBD2 (5 bases each). With 0 bases removed from V and 6 bases from J, the gap between germline ends came to 16 bases. The CDR3 has 15 residues. Germline CDR1 and CDR2: SGDLS and YYNGEE. The CDR3 loop is CASSVGDPDRREQYF. DNA of the CDR3: TGTGCCAGCAGCGTAGGGGACCCAGACCGACGCGAGCAGTACTTC. Using reference TRBV9 and TRBJ2-7 for the parts outside the CDR3, the full variable domain is DSGVTQTPKHLITATGQRVTLRCSPRSGDLSVYWYQQSLDQGLQFLIQYYNGEERAKGNILERFSAQQFPDLHSELNLSSLELGDSALYFCASSVGDPDRREQYFGPGTRLTVT.

The V gene is TRBV5-1, the J gene TRBJ2-5; TRBD2 agrees at 9 bases. The CDR3 covers 15 residues. The J segment lost 0 bases and the V segment lost 4 bases, leaving 4 bases of the junction unmatched. The germline V gene encodes CDR1 SGHRS and CDR2 YFSETQ. The CDR3 is CASSARLADQETQYF. The CDR3 nucleotides are TGCGCCAGCAGCGCTCGACTAGCGGACCAAGAGACCCAGTACTTC. Based on the CDR3 plus reference TRBV5-1 and TRBJ2-5, the full variable domain is KAGVTQTPRYLIKTRGQQVTLSCSPISGHRSVSWYQQTPGQGLQFLFEYFSETQRNKGNFPGRFSGRQFSNSRSEMNVSTLELGDSALYLCASSARLADQETQYFGPGTRLLVL.

This clonotype was observed many times. The chain carries TRBV5-6 and TRBJ1-5; possibly TRBD1 for D (6 bases). Trimming cost V 5 bases and J 4 bases, with 28 bases left between them. CDR1 and CDR2 from the germline V gene are SGHDT and YYEEEE. The CDR3 contains 19 residues. The CDR3: CASSSTLNRAGVYNQPQHF. The CDR3 DNA reads TGTGCCAGCAGTTCCACCTTAAACAGGGCGGGGGTCTATAATCAGCCCCAGCATTTT.

This rearrangement joins TRBV6-5 to TRBJ1-2, with D maybe TRBD1 (5 bases). The V and J ends lost 3 bases and 5 bases respectively, with 7 bases between them. The germline gives CDR1 MNHEY, CDR2 SVGAGI. This CDR3 comprises 12 residues. CDR3 in DNA: TGTGCCAGCAGTTATGCAGGGTATGGCTACACCTTC. Protein sequence: CASSYAGYGYTF.

This clonotype was seen a few times. The gene calls are TRBV3-1 and TRBJ2-7; a weak D match, TRBD2 (5 bases). The CDR3 totals 14 residues. The ends were cut back, 4 bases at V and 2 bases at J, with 12 bases in the middle. Germline lookup yields CDR1 LGHDT and CDR2 YNNKEL (reference sequence). The CDR3 sequence is CASSPRGSPYEQYF. CDR3 nucleotide sequence: TGTGCCAGCAGCCCACGGGGTAGCCCCTACGAGCAGTACTTC.

This clonotype was detected a few times. The chain joins TRBV11-1 to TRBJ2-2, with 9 bases fitting TRBD1. Germline loops: CDR1 SGHAT, CDR2 FQDESV (reference sequence). The CDR3 covers 15 residues. With 5 bases clipped from V and 7 bases from J, the junction kept 8 bases outside the gene matches. The CDR3 loop is CASSLGDRANGELFF. The CDR3 coding sequence is TGTGCCAGCAGCCTAGGGGACAGGGCTAACGGGGAGCTGTTTTTT.

The CDR3 bases are TGCGCCAGCAGCTTGGAGGTCCCTACGACTGACTACACCTTC. This translates into CASSLEVPTTDYTF. The rearrangement links TRBV5-1 to TRBJ1-2, with unresolved D. V lost 0 bases, J lost 10 bases, and 16 bases lay in between. CDR1 is SGHRS and CDR2 is YFSETQ in the germline V gene. The CDR3 is 14 amino acids.

V usage is TRBV2 and J usage is TRBJ2-7, with 10 bases that match TRBD2. Germline CDR1 is SNHLY and CDR2 is FYNNEI. The CDR3 runs to 14 residues. Trimming removed 5 bases from V and 2 bases from J; junction bases left unmatched: 3. The CDR3 bases are TGTGCCAGCAGTCCTAGCGGGAGCCCCTACGAGCAGTACTTC. It codes for CASSPSGSPYEQYF.

DNA for the CDR3: TGTGCCAGCAGCGACAGGGTAGCGGGAGGGTACAATGAGCAGTTCTTC. Amino acids: CASSDRVAGGYNEQFF. The chain combines TRBV6-4 with TRBJ2-1; 11 bases are a match to TRBD2. Germline CDR1 reads MRHNA; CDR2 reads SNTAGT. V trimming: 6 bases; J trimming: 4 bases; junction bases outside the gene matches: 8. The CDR3 contains 16 residues.

This clonotype was seen a handful of times. The J gene is TRBJ1-2, the V gene TRBV29-1; possibly TRBD1 for D (5 bases). CDR3 length equals 13 residues. V dropped 3 bases and J dropped 8 bases, with 16 bases sitting between them. The V gene's germline CDR1 is SQVTM and CDR2 ANQGSEA. The CDR3 nucleotides are TGCAGCGTTGACCTCGTAGGGGTTTGGGGCTACACCTTC. It is translated as CSVDLVGVWGYTF.

A few counts support this clonotype. CDR3 protein: CATSDPVAGGFTDTQYF. The CDR3 nucleotides read TGTGCCACCAGTGATCCAGTAGCGGGAGGGTTCACAGATACGCAGTATTTT. This rearrangement joins TRBV24-1 to TRBJ2-3; 11 bases line up with TRBD2. Germline V gene sequence: CDR1 KGHDR, CDR2 SFDVKD. Trimming at V came to 3 bases and at J to 2 bases, leaving 6 bases not matched to a gene. The CDR3 covers 17 residues.

This clonotype turned up a few times. This sequence joins TRBV12-3 or TRBV12-4 and TRBJ1-6; the D is unclear. CDR3 size: 15 residues. Trimming cost V 7 bases and J 6 bases, with 16 bases left between them. The CDR3 coding sequence is TGTGCCAGCACCAAGGACCTAGGACTTAATTCACCCCTCCACTTT. Translating gives CASTKDLGLNSPLHF.

The rearrangement joins TRBV12-3 or TRBV12-4 to TRBJ1-5, with TRBD1 as a possible D gene (5 bases). Trimming shortened V by 6 bases and J by 7 bases, and 16 bases separated the two germline ends. CDR3 length: 14 residues. The CDR3 sequence: CASRGQGEWQPQHF. For the CDR3, the DNA is TGTGCCAGCAGAGGGCAGGGAGAGTGGCAGCCCCAGCATTTT.

This clonotype has just a few counts. J is TRBJ2-2 and V is TRBV19; possible D gene TRBD1, 6 bases. V was shortened by 6 bases and J by 7 bases, with 12 bases between the two germline ends. The length of the CDR3 is 13 residues. CDR1 and CDR2 (germline): LNHDA, SQIVND (reference sequence). In DNA, the CDR3 is TGTGCCAGTAGCTTCGGGACAAACGGGGAGCTGTTTTTT. The encoded protein is CASSFGTNGELFF.